The rows below give T cell receptor beta chains drawn from one sample of a study of Tregs in tolerant kidney transplant recipients. Repertoires were generated with immunoSEQ multiplex PCR, while TCRdb's copy carries only in-frame clones and drops some. The sample gives approximately 82,000 clones, roughly 93% of which show up once; 1.5% to 2% is in the top ten. This material consisted of CD4+ T cells from blood (PBMCs), taken 12 months after the transplant. The receptor source for this set is a human patient who received a combined kidney and bone marrow transplant. Some T cells may be graft donor cells. Both conserved end residues are part of each CDR3. The order of the fields is CDR3 length, V gene, CDR3 protein.

>13|TRBV18
CASSPTNNSPLHF
>16|TRBV7-2
CASSLASGGAEDTQYF
>15|TRBV28
CASSKGGVGAGELFF
>12|TRBV4-2
CASSQGMAGWVF
>14|TRBV7-9
CASSLTSGSSGQFF
>14|TRBV30
CAWSLDRTHGELFF
>14|TRBV4-1
CASSQGQGPYGYTF
>14|TRBV19
CASSQQGGGNEQFF
>14|TRBV27
CASSPHRVGTEAFF
>15|TRBV7-2
CASSLLRGLSYEQYF
>12|TRBV9
CASGRSNTEAFF
>13|TRBV2
CASSPGQSQPQHF
>15|TRBV7-2
CASSPSSGRATEQYF
>13|TRBV7-2
CASSRDRAHEQYF
>16|TRBV5-1
CASSLNSGSSYNEQFF
>15|TRBV5-6
CASSFAGTGANEQFF
>17|TRBV4-3
CASTRTGWGSANTEAFF
>14|TRBV11-2
CASSISGGGNTQYF
>11|TRBV25-1
CASSPGGEQYF
>15|TRBV5-4
CASSLGLAGFNEQFF
>15|TRBV27
CASSLISGETGELFF
>14|TRBV19
CASRKGVGNSPLHF
>13|TRBV29-1
CSVEINSGNTIYF
>14|TRBV23-1
CATLRDRGLQPQHF
>16|TRBV5-1
CASSPDRGLFTDTQYF
>12|TRBV7-9
CAIQGLQETQYF
>16|TRBV6-4
CASSLVGGTSAYEQYF
>15|TRBV18
CASSPVYSGANVLTF
>16|TRBV5-5
CASSALDRAVLSPLHF
>13|TRBV7-9
CASSLGGRDGYTF
>16|TRBV11-3
CASSSDPGTSGGGQFF
>12|TRBV7-3
CASSLRQTDQYF
>15|TRBV7-7
CASSLGQGLYNEQFF
>16|TRBV6-6
CASSQELGLRTGELFF
>15|TRBV18
CASSLSLAGTYEQYF
>18|TRBV11-2
CASSLVVSLGLSTDTQYF
>14|TRBV11-1
CASSLAGGYNEQFF
>15|TRBV18
CASSPRGGNTGELFF
>13|TRBV14
CASSQGRIETQYF
>15|TRBV11-3
CASSPRASGREGYTF
>14|TRBV7-2
CASSSAQSYNEQFF
>18|TRBV5-8
CASSSVPGQGRPQETQYF
>13|TRBV30
CAWSVARDSGYTF
>14|TRBV5-1
CASRQTGGRYEQYF
>14|TRBV11-3
CASSFQGYTDTQYF
>14|TRBV5-4
CASSLAQGSYEQYF
>22|TRBV4-3
CASSQDRDRATSGRPLMNEQYF
>15|TRBV5-1
CASSGRDRVQETQYF
>13|TRBV29-1
CSVEDWLQDTQYF
>14|TRBV9
CASSVGGSSYEQYF
>15|TRBV19
CASSTTGTVNEKLFF
>12|TRBV5-1
CASSYSGYEQYF
>22|TRBV13
CASSPQRPTPGVTSGRYNEQFF
>12|TRBV7-9
CASSPRRETQYF
>15|TRBV5-8
CASSLDFTGEETQYF
>15|TRBV7-2
CASSLSLAGEYEQYF